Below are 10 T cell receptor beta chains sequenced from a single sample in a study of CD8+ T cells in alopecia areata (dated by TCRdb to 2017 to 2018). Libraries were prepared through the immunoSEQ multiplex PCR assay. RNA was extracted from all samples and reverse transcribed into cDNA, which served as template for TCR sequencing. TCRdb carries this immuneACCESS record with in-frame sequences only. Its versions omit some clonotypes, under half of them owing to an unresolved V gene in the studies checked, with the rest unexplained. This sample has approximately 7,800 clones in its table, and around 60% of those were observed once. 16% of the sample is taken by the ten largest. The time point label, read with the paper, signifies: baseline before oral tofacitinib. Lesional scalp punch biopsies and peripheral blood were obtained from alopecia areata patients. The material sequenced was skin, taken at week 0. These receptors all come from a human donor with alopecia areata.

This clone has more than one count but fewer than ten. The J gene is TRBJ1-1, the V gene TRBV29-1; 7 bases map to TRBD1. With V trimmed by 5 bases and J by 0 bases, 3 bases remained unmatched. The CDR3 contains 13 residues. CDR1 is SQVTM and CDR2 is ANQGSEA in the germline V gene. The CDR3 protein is CSVTGQMNTEAFF. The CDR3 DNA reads TGCAGCGTTACGGGACAGATGAACACTGAAGCTTTCTTT.

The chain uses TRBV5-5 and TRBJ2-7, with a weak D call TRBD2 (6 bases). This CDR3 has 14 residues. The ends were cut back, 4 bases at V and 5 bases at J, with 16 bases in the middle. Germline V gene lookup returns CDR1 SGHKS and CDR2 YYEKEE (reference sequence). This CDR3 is CASSTWDFQNEQYF. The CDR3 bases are TGTGCCAGCAGCACCTGGGACTTTCAGAACGAGCAGTACTTC.

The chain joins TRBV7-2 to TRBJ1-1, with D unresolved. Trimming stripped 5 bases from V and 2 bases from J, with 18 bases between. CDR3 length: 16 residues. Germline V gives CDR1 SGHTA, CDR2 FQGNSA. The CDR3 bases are TGTGCCAGCAGCCTTCTCGGACTTTTACGAAACACTGAAGCTTTCTTT. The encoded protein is CASSLLGLLRNTEAFF.

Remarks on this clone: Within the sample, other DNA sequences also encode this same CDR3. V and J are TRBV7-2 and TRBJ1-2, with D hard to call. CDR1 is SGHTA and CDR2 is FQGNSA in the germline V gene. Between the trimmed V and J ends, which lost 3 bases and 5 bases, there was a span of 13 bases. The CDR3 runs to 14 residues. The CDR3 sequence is CASSLGSQWYGYTF. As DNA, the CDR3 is TGTGCCAGCAGCTTGGGCTCGCAGTGGTATGGCTACACCTTC. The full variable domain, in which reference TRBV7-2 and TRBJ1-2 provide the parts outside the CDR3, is GAGVSQSPSNKVTEKGKDVELRCDPISGHTALYWYRQSLGQGLEFLIYFQGNSAPDKSGLPSDRFSAERTGGSVSTLTIQRTQQEDSAVYLCASSLGSQWYGYTFGSGTRLTVV.

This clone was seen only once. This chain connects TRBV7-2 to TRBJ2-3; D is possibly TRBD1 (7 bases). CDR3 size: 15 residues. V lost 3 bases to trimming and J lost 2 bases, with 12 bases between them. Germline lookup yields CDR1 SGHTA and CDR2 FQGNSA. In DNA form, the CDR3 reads TGTGCCAGCAGCTTGGAGGGGGCTTTCACAGATACGCAGTATTTT. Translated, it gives CASSLEGAFTDTQYF.

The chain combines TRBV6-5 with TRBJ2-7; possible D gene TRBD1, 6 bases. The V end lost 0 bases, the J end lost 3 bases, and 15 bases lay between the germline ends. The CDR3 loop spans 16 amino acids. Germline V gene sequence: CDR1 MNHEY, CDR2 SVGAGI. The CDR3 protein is CASSYSGVGGVYEQYF. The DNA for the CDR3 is TGTGCCAGCAGTTACTCCGGGGTAGGGGGAGTCTACGAGCAGTACTTC.

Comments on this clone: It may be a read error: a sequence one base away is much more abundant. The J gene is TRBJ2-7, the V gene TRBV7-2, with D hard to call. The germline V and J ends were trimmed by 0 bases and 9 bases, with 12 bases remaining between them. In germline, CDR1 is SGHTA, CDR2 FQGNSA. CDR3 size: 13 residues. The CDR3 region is CASSLARTNGQYF. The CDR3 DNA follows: TGTGCCAGCAGCTTAGCCCGGACCAACGGGCAGTACTTC.

CDR3 bases: TGTGCCATCAGTGACCACACCGGGACTAGCGCGAGCGAGCAGTACTTC. Translating gives CAISDHTGTSASEQYF. V and J are TRBV10-3 and TRBJ2-7; 10 bases match TRBD2. Trimming removed 3 bases from V and 6 bases from J; junction bases left unmatched: 11. Per the germline V gene, CDR1 is ENHRY and CDR2 is SYGVKD. CDR3 size: 16 residues.

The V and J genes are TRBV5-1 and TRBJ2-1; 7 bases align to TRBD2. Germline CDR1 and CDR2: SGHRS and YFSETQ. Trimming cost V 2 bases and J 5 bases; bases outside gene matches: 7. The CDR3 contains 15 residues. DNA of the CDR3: TGCGCCAGCAGCTTACTAGCGCAGGAAGACAATGAGCAGTTCTTC. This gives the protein CASSLLAQEDNEQFF.

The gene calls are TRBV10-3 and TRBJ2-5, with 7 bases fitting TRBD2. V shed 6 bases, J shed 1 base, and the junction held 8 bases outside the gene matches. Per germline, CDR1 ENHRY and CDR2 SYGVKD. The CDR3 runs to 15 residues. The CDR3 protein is CAISTSAKGQETQYF. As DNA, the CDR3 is TGTGCCATCAGCACTAGCGCCAAGGGCCAAGAGACCCAGTACTTC.